What follows is one T cell receptor (beta chain) and its context. The sample originates from a study of radiotherapy plus CTLA-4 blockade in lung cancer. Study at large: Around 19% of enrolled patients responded objectively, and approximately 30% had disease control.

Generated by immunoSEQ multiplex PCR, the TCRdb table keeps only in-frame clones and is missing some. This table holds about 51,000 clones, roughly 77% found once. This clonotype originated in a human donor with non-small cell lung cancer whose response to radiotherapy plus ipilimumab could not be evaluated. This specimen was peripheral blood, taken from a patient treated with radiotherapy plus ipilimumab.

The CDR3 loop is CASSDGTSEHETQYF. CDR3 in DNA: TGTGCCAGCAGCGATGGGACTAGTGAGCACGAGACCCAGTACTTC. The genes are TRBV7-2 and TRBJ2-5, with 8 bases identical to TRBD2. Germline CDR1 SGHTA, CDR2 FQGNSA. The V and J ends lost 5 bases and 5 bases, in that order; junction bases with no gene match: 10. This CDR3 has 15 residues.